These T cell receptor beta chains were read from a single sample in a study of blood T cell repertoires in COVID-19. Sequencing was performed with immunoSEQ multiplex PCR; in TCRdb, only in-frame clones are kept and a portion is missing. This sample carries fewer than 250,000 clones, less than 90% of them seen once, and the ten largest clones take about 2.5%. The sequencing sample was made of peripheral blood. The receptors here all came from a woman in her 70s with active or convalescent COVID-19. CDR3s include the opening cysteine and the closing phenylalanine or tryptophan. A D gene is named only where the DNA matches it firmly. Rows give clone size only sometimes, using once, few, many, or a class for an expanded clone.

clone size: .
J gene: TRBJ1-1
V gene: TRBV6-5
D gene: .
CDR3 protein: CARITGEAFF
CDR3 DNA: TGTGCCAGAATAACAGGGGAAGCTTTCTTT

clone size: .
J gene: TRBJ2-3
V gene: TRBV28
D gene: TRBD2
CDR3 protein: CASSLPLAGSVDTQYF
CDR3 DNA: TGTGCCAGCAGTTTACCCCTAGCGGGGTCAGTAGATACGCAGTATTTT

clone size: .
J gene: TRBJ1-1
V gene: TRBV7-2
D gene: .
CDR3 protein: CASSLLIVTEAFF
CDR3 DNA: TGTGCCAGCAGCTTGTTAATAGTTACGGAAGCTTTCTTT

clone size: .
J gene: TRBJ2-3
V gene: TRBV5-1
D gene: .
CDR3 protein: CASSNRELGTDTQYF
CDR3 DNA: TGCGCCAGCAGCAACCGGGAGTTGGGCACAGATACGCAGTATTTT

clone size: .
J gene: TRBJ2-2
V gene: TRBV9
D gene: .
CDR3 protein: CASSVDVARELFF
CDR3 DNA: TGTGCCAGCAGCGTAGATGTGGCCCGGGAGCTGTTTTTT

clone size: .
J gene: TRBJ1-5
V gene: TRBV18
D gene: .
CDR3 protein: CASSPAGRTDSNQPQHF
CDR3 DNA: TGTGCCAGCTCACCAGCCGGGAGGACAGATAGCAATCAGCCCCAGCATTTT

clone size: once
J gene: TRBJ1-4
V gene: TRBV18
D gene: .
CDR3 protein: CASSSTGPPGDEKLFF
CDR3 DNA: TGTGCCAGCTCATCTACAGGCCCCCCGGGGGATGAAAAACTGTTTTTT

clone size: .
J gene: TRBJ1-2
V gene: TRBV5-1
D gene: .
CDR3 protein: CASGIQANYGYTF
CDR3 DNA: TGCGCCAGCGGAATTCAGGCTAACTATGGCTACACCTTC

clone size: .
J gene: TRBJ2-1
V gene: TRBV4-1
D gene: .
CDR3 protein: CASSQEGTSQFF
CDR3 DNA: TGCGCCAGCAGCCAAGAAGGGACTTCGCAGTTCTTC

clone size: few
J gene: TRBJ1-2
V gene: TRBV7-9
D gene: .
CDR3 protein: CASSFYQGRDGYTF
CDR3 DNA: TGTGCCAGCAGCTTTTACCAGGGCAGGGATGGCTACACCTTC

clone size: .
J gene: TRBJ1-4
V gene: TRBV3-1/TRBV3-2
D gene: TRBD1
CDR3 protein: CASSQGVGTGVEKLFF
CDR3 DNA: TGTGCCAGCAGCCAAGGGGTCGGGACAGGGGTTGAAAAACTGTTTTTT

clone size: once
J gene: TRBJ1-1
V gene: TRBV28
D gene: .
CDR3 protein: CASSATRVGAFF
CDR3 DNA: TGTGCCAGCAGTGCTACTCGGGTCGGAGCTTTCTTT

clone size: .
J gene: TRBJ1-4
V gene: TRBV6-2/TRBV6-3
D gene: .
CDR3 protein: CASSYGPWSGEKLFF
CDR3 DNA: TGTGCCAGCAGTTACGGGCCGTGGTCAGGGGAAAAACTGTTTTTT

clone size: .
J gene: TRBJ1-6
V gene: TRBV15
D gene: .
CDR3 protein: CATSRDRGRNSPLHF
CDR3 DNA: TGTGCCACCAGCAGAGATCGTGGGCGTAATTCACCCCTCCACTTT

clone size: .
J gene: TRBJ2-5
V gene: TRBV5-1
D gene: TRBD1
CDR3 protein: CASSSGQGVGETQYF
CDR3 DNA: TGCGCCAGCAGCTCGGGACAGGGTGTAGGAGAGACCCAGTACTTC

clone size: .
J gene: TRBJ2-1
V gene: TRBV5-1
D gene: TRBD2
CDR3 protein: CASSRAGAGNEQFF
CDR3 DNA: TGCGCCAGCAGCCGAGCGGGAGCGGGGAATGAGCAGTTCTTC

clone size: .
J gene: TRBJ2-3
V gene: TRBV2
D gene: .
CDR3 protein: CASRRLESTDTQYF
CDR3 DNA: TGTGCCAGCCGTCGACTAGAAAGCACAGATACGCAGTATTTT

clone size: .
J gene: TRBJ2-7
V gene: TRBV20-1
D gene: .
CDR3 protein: CSVSLGYEQYF
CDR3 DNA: TGCAGTGTGAGTCTCGGCTACGAGCAGTACTTC

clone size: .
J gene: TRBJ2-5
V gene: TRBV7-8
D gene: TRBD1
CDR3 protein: CASSLQRGRETQYF
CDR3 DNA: TGTGCCAGCAGCTTACAGAGGGGGCGAGAGACCCAGTACTTC

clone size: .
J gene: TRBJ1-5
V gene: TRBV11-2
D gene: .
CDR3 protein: CASSDLGQPQHF
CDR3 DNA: TGTGCCAGCAGCGACCTCGGGCAGCCCCAGCATTTT

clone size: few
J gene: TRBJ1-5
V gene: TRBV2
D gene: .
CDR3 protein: CASSETRDTLNNQPQHF
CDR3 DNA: TGTGCCAGCAGTGAAACTAGGGACACGCTGAACAATCAGCCCCAGCATTTT

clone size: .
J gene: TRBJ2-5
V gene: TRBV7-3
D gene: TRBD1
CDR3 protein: CASSFEDRVVQYF
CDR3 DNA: TGTGCCAGCAGCTTTGAGGACAGGGTCGTCCAGTACTTC

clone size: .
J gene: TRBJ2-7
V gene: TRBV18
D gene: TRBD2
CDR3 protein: CATAGGSPGGEQYF
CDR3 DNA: TGTGCCACCGCGGGGGGCTCTCCTGGGGGCGAGCAGTACTTC

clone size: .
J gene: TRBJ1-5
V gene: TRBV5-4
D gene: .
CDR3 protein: CASSLDVSNQPQHF
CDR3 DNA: TGTGCCAGCAGCCTAGACGTGAGCAATCAGCCCCAGCATTTT

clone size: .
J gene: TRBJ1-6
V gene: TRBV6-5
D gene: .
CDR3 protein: CASSTSDPRDSPLHF
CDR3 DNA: TGTGCCAGCAGTACCTCCGACCCTCGGGATTCACCCCTCCACTTT

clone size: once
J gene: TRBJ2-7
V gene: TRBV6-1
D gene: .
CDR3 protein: CASSESSVTYEQYF
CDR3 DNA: TGTGCCAGCAGTGAATCGAGTGTCACGTACGAGCAGTACTTC

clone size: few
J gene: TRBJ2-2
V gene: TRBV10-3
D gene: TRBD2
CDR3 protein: CASRGAGVAVGELFF
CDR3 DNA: TGTGCCTCGAGAGGAGCGGGAGTGGCTGTCGGGGAGCTGTTTTTT

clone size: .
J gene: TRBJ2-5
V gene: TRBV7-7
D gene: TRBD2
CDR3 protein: CASSPGLAGRETQYF
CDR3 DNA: TGTGCCAGCAGCCCTGGACTAGCCGGCCGGGAGACCCAGTACTTC

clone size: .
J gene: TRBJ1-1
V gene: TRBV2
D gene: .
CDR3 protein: CASSGRLKGINTEAFF
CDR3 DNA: TGTGCCAGCAGTGGCCGGCTTAAGGGGATTAACACTGAAGCTTTCTTT

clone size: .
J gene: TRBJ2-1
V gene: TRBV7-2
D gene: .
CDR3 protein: CASSLGGLGWQFF
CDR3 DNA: TGTGCCAGCAGCCTCGGAGGTTTAGGGTGGCAGTTCTTC

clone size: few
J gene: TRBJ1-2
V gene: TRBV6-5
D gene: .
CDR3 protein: CASRLTASTNYGYTF
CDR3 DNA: TGTGCCAGCAGGCTGACAGCCAGTACTAACTATGGCTACACCTTC

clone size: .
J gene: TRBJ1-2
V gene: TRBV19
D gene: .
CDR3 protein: CASSMEGTYGYTF
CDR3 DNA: TGTGCCAGTAGTATGGAGGGTACCTATGGCTACACCTTC

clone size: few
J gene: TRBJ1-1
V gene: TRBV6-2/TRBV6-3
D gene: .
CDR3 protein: CASSGFINTEAFF
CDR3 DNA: TGTGCCAGCAGTGGCTTCATCAACACTGAAGCTTTCTTT

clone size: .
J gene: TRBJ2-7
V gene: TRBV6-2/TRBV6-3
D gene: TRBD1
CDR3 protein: CASSSLRTGDNYEQYF
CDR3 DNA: TGTGCCAGCAGTTCCCTCCGGACAGGGGACAACTACGAGCAGTACTTC

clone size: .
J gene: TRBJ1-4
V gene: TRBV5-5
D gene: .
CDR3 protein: CASSLTGSDNEKLFF
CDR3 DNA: TGTGCCAGCAGCTTAACAGGGTCCGATAATGAAAAACTGTTTTTT

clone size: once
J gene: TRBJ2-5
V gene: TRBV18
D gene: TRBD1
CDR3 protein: CASSLNQQGGGETQYF
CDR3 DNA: TGTGCCAGCTCACTAAATCAACAGGGGGGCGGAGAGACCCAGTACTTC